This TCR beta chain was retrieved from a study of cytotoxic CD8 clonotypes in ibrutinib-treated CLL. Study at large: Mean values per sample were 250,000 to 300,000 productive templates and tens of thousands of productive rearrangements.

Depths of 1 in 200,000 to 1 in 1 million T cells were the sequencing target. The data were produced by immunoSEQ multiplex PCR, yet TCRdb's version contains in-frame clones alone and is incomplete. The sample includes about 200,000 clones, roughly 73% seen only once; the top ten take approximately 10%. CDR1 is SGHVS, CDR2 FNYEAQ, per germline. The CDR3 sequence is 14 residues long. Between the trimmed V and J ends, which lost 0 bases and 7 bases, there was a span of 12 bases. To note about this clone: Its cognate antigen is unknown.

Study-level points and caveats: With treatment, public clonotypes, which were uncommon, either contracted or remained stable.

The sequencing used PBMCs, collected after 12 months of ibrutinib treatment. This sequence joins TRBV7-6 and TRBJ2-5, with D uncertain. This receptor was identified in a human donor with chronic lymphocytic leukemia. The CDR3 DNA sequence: TGTGCCAGCAGCTTAGCGCACCTAGATGGGACCCAGTACTTC. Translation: CASSLAHLDGTQYF.